This entry lists 11 T cell receptor beta chains sequenced from one sample in a study of response to subunit inactivated influenza vaccine. Using its own MiXCR run on the RT-PCR reads, TCRdb lists one record per CDR3 protein. The table has approximately 680,000 distinct CDR3 sequences, 15% to 19% seen once. The source material was PBMCs from blood, sampled about 11 days after vaccination. The receptor source for this set is a man aged 50 or older who received an inactivated influenza vaccine.

CDR3 sequence reads: CSVEGYPSSYNEQFF. CDR3 sequence (DNA): TGCAGCGTTGAAGGATACCCCAGCTCCTACAATGAGCAGTTCTTC. The J gene is TRBJ2-1, the V gene TRBV29-1, with D unresolved. V lost 1 base to trimming and J lost 0 bases, with 10 bases between them. Germline V gives CDR1 SQVTM, CDR2 ANQGSEA. The CDR3 runs 15 residues.

The chain uses TRBV4-1 and TRBJ2-5, with 11 nucleotides matching TRBD2. This CDR3 is built from 18 residues. Germline CDR1 MGHRA, CDR2 YSYEKL. V dropped 0 bases and J dropped 1; count of bases not matched to a gene: 7. CDR3 DNA: TGCGCCAGCAGCCAAGAGTCGACTAGCGGGACCTCCCAAGAGACCCAGTACTTC. It specifies CASSQESTSGTSQETQYF.

This sequence joins TRBV7-2 and TRBJ1-3; D possibly corresponds to TRBD1 (5 bases). CDR1 is SGHTA and CDR2 is FQGNSA in the germline V gene. The CDR3 contains 15 residues. V gave up 2 bases and J gave up 2 bases, with 10 bases separating them. The CDR3 loop reads CASSLSSGTGNTIYF. CDR3 nucleotides: TGTGCCAGCAGCTTAAGCTCAGGGACTGGAAACACCATATATTTT.

This clonotype occurred a few times. This sequence joins TRBV6-1 and TRBJ2-1; tentatively, D is TRBD2 (5 bases). The CDR3 is 14 residues long. Trimming removed 8 bases at V and 4 bases at J, with 15 bases between. Germline CDR1 is MNHNS and CDR2 is SASEGT. CDR3 DNA: TGTGCCAGCTGTAGGAGCGGCGGTTACAATGAGCAGTTCTTC. Translation gives CASCRSGGYNEQFF.

The sample holds a few counts of this clonotype. The V call is TRBV20-1, the J call TRBJ2-7; no reliable D call. The CDR3 sequence is 13 residues long. V gave up 1 base and J gave up 3 bases, with 10 bases separating them. CDR1 and CDR2 (germline): DFQATT, SNEGSKA (reference sequence). In nucleotides, the CDR3 is TGCAGTGCTAGAGGGCACACCAACTACGAGCAGTACTTC. Its translation: CSARGHTNYEQYF.

This chain connects TRBV7-9 to TRBJ1-4; D is uncertain. The CDR3 runs 13 residues. Germline V lookup: CDR1 SEHNR, CDR2 FQNEAQ (reference sequence). Trimming pared 5 bases from V and 3 bases from J, leaving 7 bases between. The CDR3 DNA is TGTGCCAGCAGCCGGTCGTCTAATGAAAAACTGTTTTTT. Its protein product is CASSRSSNEKLFF.

The chain combines TRBV11-2 with TRBJ2-7; TRBD1 matches 9 bases. The CDR3 is 16 amino acids. Looked up from germline, CDR1 is SGHAT and CDR2 is FQNNGV. V lost 5 bases and J lost 9; bases outside the gene matches: 17. CDR3 DNA: TGTGCCAGCAGCAAAGGCCCGACAGGGGGGTCCTCGATGCAGTACTTC. Protein sequence: CASSKGPTGGSSMQYF.

This clonotype was seen a few times. The V and J genes are TRBV4-1 and TRBJ1-6; D might be TRBD1 (5 bases). Per the germline V gene, CDR1 is MGHRA and CDR2 is YSYEKL. Between the trimmed V and J ends, which lost 4 bases and 4 bases, there was a span of 11 bases. This CDR3 spans 15 amino acids. The CDR3 DNA reads TGCGCCAGCAGCCCTACTGGGGGTTATAATTCACCCCTCCACTTT. Translation: CASSPTGGYNSPLHF.

The V call is TRBV24-1, the J call TRBJ2-2, with 10 bases lining up with TRBD1. The J segment lost 3 bases and the V segment lost 6 bases, leaving 3 bases of the junction unmatched. Germline loops: CDR1 KGHDR, CDR2 SFDVKD. CDR3 length: 15 residues. The CDR3 here is CATSRQGAYTGELFF. Here the CDR3 DNA reads TGTGCCACCAGTCGACAGGGGGCCTACACCGGGGAGCTGTTTTTT.

The J gene is TRBJ1-1, the V gene TRBV7-2; unclear D gene. Trimming removed 5 bases at V and 7 bases at J, with 8 bases between. Germline V lookup: CDR1 SGHTA, CDR2 FQGNSA. This CDR3 is built from 11 residues. The CDR3, as DNA: TGTGCCAGCAGCCGTCAGGTTGAAGCTTTCTTT. Protein sequence: CASSRQVEAFF.

J is TRBJ2-1 and V is TRBV11-2, with 8 positions matching TRBD2. The germline V gene encodes CDR1 SGHAT and CDR2 FQNNGV. This CDR3 has 15 amino acids. Germline trimming cut 1 base from V and 8 bases from J; bases unmatched to any gene: 7. CDR3 bases: TGTGCCAGCAGCTTAGGTGTAGCGGGATTCTATGAGCAGTTCTTC. Translating gives CASSLGVAGFYEQFF.